These 20 T cell receptor beta chains originate from one sample sequenced in a study of cytomegalovirus exposure and HLA in healthy donors. Assay used: immunoSEQ multiplex PCR; TCRdb lists only in-frame clones, some missing. This table has fewer than 100,000 clones, approximately 91% appearing once. Sequenced: PBMCs. These receptors were collected from a man under 40 in good health and CMV-seronegative.

This sequence joins TRBV6-5 and TRBJ1-3, with D perhaps matching TRBD1 (6 bases). This CDR3 contains 16 residues. Germline-derived CDR1 and CDR2 are MNHEY and SVGAGI. V was trimmed by 4 bases and J by 0 bases, leaving 13 bases between them. CDR3 loop: CASSLTGKSSGNTIYF. DNA for the CDR3: TGTGCCAGCAGTTTAACAGGGAAAAGCTCTGGAAACACCATATATTTT.

The gene calls are TRBV28 and TRBJ2-7, with D possibly being TRBD1 (5 bases). Germline V gene lookup returns CDR1 MDHEN and CDR2 SYDVKM. This CDR3 is built from 13 residues. V shed 5 bases and J shed 9 bases, with 17 bases lying between them. CDR3 protein: CASSLTTASGQYF. CDR3 coding DNA: TGTGCCAGCAGTCTGACGACAGCTTCAGGGCAGTACTTC.

The J gene is TRBJ2-1, the V gene TRBV9; 7 bases match TRBD2. The CDR3 covers 16 residues. Germline assignment: CDR1 SGDLS and CDR2 YYNGEE. Germline trimming cut 0 bases from V and 8 bases from J; bases unmatched to any gene: 11. The DNA of the CDR3 is TGTGCCAGCAGCGTAGAATGGGCGGGAGAGGTAGATGAGCAGTTCTTC. Translating it yields CASSVEWAGEVDEQFF.

This chain uses TRBV27 with TRBJ2-7, with 10 bases matching TRBD1. V lost 6 bases and J lost 5; bases outside the gene matches: 7. In germline, CDR1 is MNHEY, CDR2 SMNVEV (reference sequence). The CDR3 has 14 amino acids. The CDR3 is CASSKGQGFHEQYF. In DNA, the CDR3 is TGTGCCAGCAGCAAGGGACAGGGGTTCCACGAGCAGTACTTC.

The genes are TRBV28 and TRBJ2-5, with 10 bases identical to TRBD2. Germline V gene lookup returns CDR1 MDHEN and CDR2 SYDVKM. J was trimmed by 2 bases and V by 5 bases; bases with no gene match: 8. There are 16 residues in the CDR3. CDR3: CASSPPGLASQETQYF. The CDR3 nucleotides are TGTGCCAGCAGTCCCCCGGGACTAGCGTCACAAGAGACCCAGTACTTC.

This chain uses TRBV10-3 with TRBJ1-1; tentatively, D is TRBD1 (5 bases). Germline V lookup: CDR1 ENHRY, CDR2 SYGVKD. V was cut by 2 bases and J by 1 base, with 8 bases left in between. This CDR3 spans 14 amino acids. The CDR3 DNA reads as TGTGCCATCAGTGAGGGTCAGGGGAACACTGAAGCTTTCTTT. This sequence encodes CAISEGQGNTEAFF.

This clone has only one observation. J is TRBJ2-2 and V is TRBV28, with 8 bases fitting TRBD2. The germline V gene has CDR1 MDHEN and CDR2 SYDVKM. This CDR3 is 15 amino acids long. With 6 bases clipped from V and 5 bases from J, the junction kept 8 bases outside the gene matches. Here the CDR3 reads CASSPGLGPTGELFF. The DNA of the CDR3 is TGTGCCAGCAGCCCGGGACTAGGCCCTACCGGGGAGCTGTTTTTT.

This chain joins TRBV11-2 and TRBJ2-3; the D gene is possibly TRBD2 (5 bases). V lost 6 bases, J lost 3 bases, and 22 bases lay in between. The CDR3 is made up of 17 amino acids. Germline V gives CDR1 SGHAT, CDR2 FQNNGV. The CDR3 sequence: CASSFRGRDSWTDTQYF. In DNA, the CDR3 is TGTGCCAGCAGTTTCAGAGGCCGGGATTCGTGGACAGATACGCAGTATTTT.

This clone was recorded once. V usage is TRBV27 and J usage is TRBJ2-2; 8 bases map to TRBD2. CDR3 length: 16 amino acids. Germline V lookup: CDR1 MNHEY, CDR2 SMNVEV (reference sequence). With V trimmed by 7 bases and J by 5 bases, 12 bases remained unmatched. Here the CDR3 reads CASTTTGGPGTGELFF. CDR3 DNA sequence: TGTGCCAGCACCACAACGGGGGGGCCGGGAACCGGGGAGCTGTTTTTT.

The chain carries TRBV6-1 and TRBJ1-4, with a tentative D call TRBD1 (6 bases). From germline, CDR1 is MNHNS and CDR2 SASEGT. V was cut by 3 bases and J by 5 bases, with 13 bases left in between. This CDR3 spans 15 amino acids. The CDR3 region is CASSETRDTNEKLFF. CDR3 nucleotide sequence: TGTGCCAGCAGTGAGACGAGGGACACAAATGAAAAACTGTTTTTT.

This sequence joins TRBV19 and TRBJ1-6; 12 bases line up with TRBD1. In germline, CDR1 is LNHDA, CDR2 SQIVND (reference sequence). The CDR3 consists of 17 residues. The V segment lost 4 bases and the J segment 15 bases; nucleotides outside the gene matches: 16. As DNA, the CDR3 is TGTGCCAGTAGTAAGGGGGGACAGGGGGCTCTCGCTTCGGACCTCCACTTT. Its translation: CASSKGGQGALASDLHF.

The rearrangement uses TRBV6-1 and TRBJ2-7, with 11 bases matching TRBD1. CDR1 is MNHNS and CDR2 is SASEGT in the germline V gene. Trimming at V came to 0 bases and at J to 6 bases, leaving 7 bases not matched to a gene. The CDR3 loop spans 16 amino acids. CDR3 protein: CASSEAFGTGGLEQYF. The CDR3 DNA reads TGTGCCAGCAGTGAAGCGTTCGGGACAGGGGGGCTCGAGCAGTACTTC.

This rearrangement joins TRBV27 to TRBJ1-2; TRBD1 matches 9 bases. This CDR3 region has 13 residues. The V segment lost 4 bases and the J segment 7 bases; nucleotides outside the gene matches: 4. Germline CDR1 MNHEY, CDR2 SMNVEV (reference sequence). The DNA for the CDR3 is TGTGCCAGCAGTTCGGGACAGGGTAGTGGCTACACCTTC. Translation gives CASSSGQGSGYTF.

The CDR3: CASSYSGGTGELFF. For the CDR3, the DNA is TGTGCCAGCAGTTACTCAGGGGGCACCGGGGAGCTGTTTTTT. The chain combines TRBV6-5 with TRBJ2-2, with D tentatively TRBD1 (6 bases). The germline gives CDR1 MNHEY, CDR2 SVGAGI. Trimming removed 0 bases at V and 4 bases at J, with 6 bases between. There are 14 residues in the CDR3.

In its sample, this clone was seen once. The chain uses TRBV6-4 and TRBJ1-2; D is unresolved. V was clipped by 2 bases and J by 8 bases, with 12 bases between them. This CDR3 has 13 amino acids. Germline CDR1 MRHNA, CDR2 SNTAGT. The CDR3 spells CASSDGEEEGYTF. As DNA, the CDR3 is TGTGCCAGCAGTGACGGAGAAGAGGAGGGCTACACCTTC.

The rearrangement links TRBV15 to TRBJ1-2; D is uncertain. This CDR3 spans 16 amino acids. The V end lost 2 bases, the J end lost 1 base, and 14 bases lay between the germline ends. From germline, CDR1 is LNHNV and CDR2 YYDKDF (reference sequence). CDR3: CATSRSLWGDNYGYTF. CDR3 coding DNA: TGTGCCACCAGCAGATCCTTATGGGGAGATAACTATGGCTACACCTTC.

J is TRBJ2-7 and V is TRBV27, with TRBD2 matching over 12 bases. Germline V gene data show CDR1 as MNHEY and CDR2 as SMNVEV (reference sequence). Trimming cost V 6 bases and J 4 bases; bases outside gene matches: 4. This CDR3 comprises 14 residues. CDR3 sequence reads: CASRPLAGGYEQYF. CDR3 in DNA: TGTGCCAGCAGACCACTAGCGGGGGGTTACGAGCAGTACTTC.

V and J are TRBV5-1 and TRBJ2-7, with 8 bases identical to TRBD1. This CDR3 is 14 amino acids long. Trimming took 10 bases from V and 6 from J; bases not matched to a gene: 15. The germline gives CDR1 SGHRS, CDR2 YFSETQ. The CDR3: CACLRSTGAPEQYF. Written as DNA, the CDR3 is TGCGCCTGTCTCAGATCGACAGGGGCACCCGAGCAGTACTTC. Full variable domain (rest looked up from reference TRBV5-1 and TRBJ2-7): KAGVTQTPRYLIKTRGQQVTLSCSPISGHRSVSWYQQTPGQGLQFLFEYFSETQRNKGNFPGRFSGRQFSNSRSEMNVSTLELGDSALYLCACLRSTGAPEQYFGPGTRLTVT.

The chain links TRBV28 to TRBJ1-1, with a weak D call TRBD1 (6 bases). Per germline, CDR1 MDHEN and CDR2 SYDVKM. Trimming shortened V by 4 bases and J by 4 bases, and 16 bases separated the two germline ends. CDR3 length: 15 amino acids. This chain's CDR3 is CASSSRGLASTEAFF. CDR3 DNA: TGTGCCAGCAGTTCCAGGGGCCTTGCTAGCACTGAAGCTTTCTTT.

The CDR3 sequence: CASHGQFDTEAFF. The CDR3 DNA is TGTGCCAGCCACGGACAGTTTGACACTGAAGCTTTCTTT. V gene TRBV7-9 combines with J gene TRBJ1-1; D is perhaps TRBD1 (6 bases). The germline gives CDR1 SEHNR, CDR2 FQNEAQ (reference sequence). Trimming stripped 8 bases from V and 3 bases from J, with 13 bases between. The CDR3 runs 13 residues.